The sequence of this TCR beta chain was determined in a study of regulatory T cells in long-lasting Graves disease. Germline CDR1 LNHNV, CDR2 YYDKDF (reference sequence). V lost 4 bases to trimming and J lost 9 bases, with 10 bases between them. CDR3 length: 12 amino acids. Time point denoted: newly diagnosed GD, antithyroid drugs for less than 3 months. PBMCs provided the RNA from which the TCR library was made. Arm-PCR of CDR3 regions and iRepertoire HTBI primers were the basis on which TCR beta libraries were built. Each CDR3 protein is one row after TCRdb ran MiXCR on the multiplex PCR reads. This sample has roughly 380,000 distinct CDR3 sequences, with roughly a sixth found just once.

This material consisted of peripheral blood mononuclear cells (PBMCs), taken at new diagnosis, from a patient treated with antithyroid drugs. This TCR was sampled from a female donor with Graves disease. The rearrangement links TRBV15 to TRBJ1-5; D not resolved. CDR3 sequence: CATSTPPRPQHF. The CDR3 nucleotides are TGTGCCACCAGCACCCCCCCGAGGCCCCAGCATTTT.